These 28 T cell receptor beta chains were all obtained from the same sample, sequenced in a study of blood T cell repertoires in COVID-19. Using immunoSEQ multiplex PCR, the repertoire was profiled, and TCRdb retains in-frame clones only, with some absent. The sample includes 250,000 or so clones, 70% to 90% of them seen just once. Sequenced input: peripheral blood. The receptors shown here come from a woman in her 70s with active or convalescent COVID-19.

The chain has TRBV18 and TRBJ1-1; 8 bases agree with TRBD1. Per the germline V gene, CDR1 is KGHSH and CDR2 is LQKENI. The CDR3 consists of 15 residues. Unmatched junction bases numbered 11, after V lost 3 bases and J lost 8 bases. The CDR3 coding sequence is TGTGCCAGCTCACCCTCAGGGGGCGCCCGGTTAGAAGCTTTCTTT. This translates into CASSPSGGARLEAFF.

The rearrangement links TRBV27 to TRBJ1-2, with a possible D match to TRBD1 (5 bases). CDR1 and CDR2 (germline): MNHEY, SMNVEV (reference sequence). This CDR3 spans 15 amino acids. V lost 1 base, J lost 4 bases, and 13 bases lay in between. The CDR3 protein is CASSLLGPPFYGYTF. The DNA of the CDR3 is TGTGCCAGCAGTTTATTGGGGCCCCCCTTCTATGGCTACACCTTC.

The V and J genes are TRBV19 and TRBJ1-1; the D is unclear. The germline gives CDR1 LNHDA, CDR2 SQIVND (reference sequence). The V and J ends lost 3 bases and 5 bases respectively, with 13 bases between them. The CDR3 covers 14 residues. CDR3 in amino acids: CASSIVSGVTEAFF. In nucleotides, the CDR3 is TGTGCCAGTAGTATCGTTTCCGGGGTGACTGAAGCTTTCTTT.

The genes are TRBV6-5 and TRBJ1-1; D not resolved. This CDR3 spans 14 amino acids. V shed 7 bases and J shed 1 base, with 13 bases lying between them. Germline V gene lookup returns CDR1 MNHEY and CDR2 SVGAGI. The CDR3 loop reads CASILEQQNTEAFF. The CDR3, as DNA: TGTGCCAGCATCCTGGAGCAGCAGAACACTGAAGCTTTCTTT.

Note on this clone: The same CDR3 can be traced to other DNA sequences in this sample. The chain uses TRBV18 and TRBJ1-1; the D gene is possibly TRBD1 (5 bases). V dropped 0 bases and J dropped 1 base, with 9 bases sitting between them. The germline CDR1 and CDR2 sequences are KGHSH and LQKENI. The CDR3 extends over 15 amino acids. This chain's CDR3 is CASSPPGASNTEAFF. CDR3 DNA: TGTGCCAGCTCACCACCAGGGGCTTCGAACACTGAAGCTTTCTTT.

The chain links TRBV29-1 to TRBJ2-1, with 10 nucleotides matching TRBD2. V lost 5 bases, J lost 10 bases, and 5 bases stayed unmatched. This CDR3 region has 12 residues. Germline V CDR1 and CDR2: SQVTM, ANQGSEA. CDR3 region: CSVSLAGKEQFF. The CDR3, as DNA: TGCAGCGTTTCACTAGCGGGGAAAGAGCAGTTCTTC.

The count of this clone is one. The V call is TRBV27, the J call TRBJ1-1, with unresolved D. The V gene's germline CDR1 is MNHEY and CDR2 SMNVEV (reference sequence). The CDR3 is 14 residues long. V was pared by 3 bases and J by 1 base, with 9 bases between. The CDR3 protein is CASSFGRSNTEAFF. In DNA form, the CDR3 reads TGTGCCAGCAGTTTTGGCAGATCGAACACTGAAGCTTTCTTT.

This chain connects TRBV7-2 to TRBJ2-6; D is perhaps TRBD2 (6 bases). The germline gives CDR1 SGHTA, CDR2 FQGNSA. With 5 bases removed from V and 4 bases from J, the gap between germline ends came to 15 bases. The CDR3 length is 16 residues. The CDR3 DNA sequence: TGTGCCAGCAGCCTCGGACGGGGGTTGGGGGCCAACGTCCTGACTTTC. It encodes CASSLGRGLGANVLTF.

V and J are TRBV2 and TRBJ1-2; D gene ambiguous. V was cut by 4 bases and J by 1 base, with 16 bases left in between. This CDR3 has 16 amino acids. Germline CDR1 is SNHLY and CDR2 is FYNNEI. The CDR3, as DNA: TGTGCCAGCAGTGTTAAGTTAGAAAGCCTTAACTATGGCTACACCTTC. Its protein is CASSVKLESLNYGYTF.

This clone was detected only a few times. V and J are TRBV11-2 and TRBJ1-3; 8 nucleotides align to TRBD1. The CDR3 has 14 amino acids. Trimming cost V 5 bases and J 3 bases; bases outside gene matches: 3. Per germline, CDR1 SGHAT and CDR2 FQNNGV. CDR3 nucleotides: TGTGCCAGCAGCCAGGGGGCAATTGGAAACACCATATATTTT. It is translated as CASSQGAIGNTIYF.

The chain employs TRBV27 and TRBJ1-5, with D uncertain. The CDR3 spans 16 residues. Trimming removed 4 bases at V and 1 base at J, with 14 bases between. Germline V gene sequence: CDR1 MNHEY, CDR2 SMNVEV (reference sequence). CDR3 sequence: CASSSWASISNQPQHF. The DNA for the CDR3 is TGTGCCAGCAGTTCTTGGGCCTCTATAAGCAATCAGCCCCAGCATTTT.

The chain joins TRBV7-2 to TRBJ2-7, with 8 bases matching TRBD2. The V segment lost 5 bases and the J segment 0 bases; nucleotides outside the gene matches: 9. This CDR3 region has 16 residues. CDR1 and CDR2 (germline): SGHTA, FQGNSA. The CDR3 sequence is CASSPSGSRSSYEQYF. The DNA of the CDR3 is TGTGCCAGCAGCCCAAGCGGGAGCAGGAGCTCCTACGAGCAGTACTTC.

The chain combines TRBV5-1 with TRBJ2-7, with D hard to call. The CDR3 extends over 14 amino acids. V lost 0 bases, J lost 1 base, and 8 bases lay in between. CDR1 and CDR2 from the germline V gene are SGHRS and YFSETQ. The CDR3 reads CASSLATYSYEQYF. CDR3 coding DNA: TGCGCCAGCAGCTTGGCCACCTATTCCTACGAGCAGTACTTC. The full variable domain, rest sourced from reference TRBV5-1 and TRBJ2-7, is KAGVTQTPRYLIKTRGQQVTLSCSPISGHRSVSWYQQTPGQGLQFLFEYFSETQRNKGNFPGRFSGRQFSNSRSEMNVSTLELGDSALYLCASSLATYSYEQYFGPGTRLTVT.

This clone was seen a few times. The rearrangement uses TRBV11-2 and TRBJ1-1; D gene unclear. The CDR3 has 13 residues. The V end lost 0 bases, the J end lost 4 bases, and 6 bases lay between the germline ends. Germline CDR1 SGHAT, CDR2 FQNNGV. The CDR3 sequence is CASSLDGSTEAFF. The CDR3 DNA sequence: TGTGCCAGCAGCTTAGATGGCTCCACTGAAGCTTTCTTT.

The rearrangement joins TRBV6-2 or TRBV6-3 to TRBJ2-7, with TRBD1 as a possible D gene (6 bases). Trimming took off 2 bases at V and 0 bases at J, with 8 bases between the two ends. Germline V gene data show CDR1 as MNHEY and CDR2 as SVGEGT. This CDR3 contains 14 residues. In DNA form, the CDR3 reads TGTGCCAGCAGTTACGAAGGGGGCTCCTACGAGCAGTACTTC. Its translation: CASSYEGGSYEQYF.

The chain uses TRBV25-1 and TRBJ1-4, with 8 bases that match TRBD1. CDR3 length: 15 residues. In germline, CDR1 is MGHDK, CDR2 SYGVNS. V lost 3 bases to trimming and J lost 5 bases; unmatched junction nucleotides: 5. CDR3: CASSDPGGANEKLFF. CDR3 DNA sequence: TGTGCCAGCAGTGATCCAGGGGGCGCAAATGAAAAACTGTTTTTT.

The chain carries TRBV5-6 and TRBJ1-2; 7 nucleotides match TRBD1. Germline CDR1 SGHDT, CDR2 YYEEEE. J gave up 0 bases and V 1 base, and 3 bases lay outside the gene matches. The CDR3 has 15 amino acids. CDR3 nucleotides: TGTGCCAGCAGCTTGAGGGACAGAGCTAACTATGGCTACACCTTC. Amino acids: CASSLRDRANYGYTF.

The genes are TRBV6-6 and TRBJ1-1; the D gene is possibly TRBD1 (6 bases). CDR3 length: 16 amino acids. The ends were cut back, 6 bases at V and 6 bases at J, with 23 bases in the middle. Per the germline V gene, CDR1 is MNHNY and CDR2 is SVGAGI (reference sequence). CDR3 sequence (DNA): TGTGCCAGCAGAAGGGGTGGGGACACCTACGCCGCTGAAGCTTTCTTT. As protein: CASRRGGDTYAAEAFF.

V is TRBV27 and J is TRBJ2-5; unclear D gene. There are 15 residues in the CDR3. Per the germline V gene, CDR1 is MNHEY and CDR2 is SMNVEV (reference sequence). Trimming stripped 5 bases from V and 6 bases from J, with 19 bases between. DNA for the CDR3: TGTGCCAGCAGTGCTGAGCTAGATCCGACGAAGACCCAGTACTTC. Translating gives CASSAELDPTKTQYF.

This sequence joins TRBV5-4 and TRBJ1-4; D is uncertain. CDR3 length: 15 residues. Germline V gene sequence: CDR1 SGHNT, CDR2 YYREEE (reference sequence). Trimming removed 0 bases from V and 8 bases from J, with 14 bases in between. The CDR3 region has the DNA TGTGCCAGCAGCTTGGAGCCCCACCCCAAGGAAAAACTGTTTTTT. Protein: CASSLEPHPKEKLFF.

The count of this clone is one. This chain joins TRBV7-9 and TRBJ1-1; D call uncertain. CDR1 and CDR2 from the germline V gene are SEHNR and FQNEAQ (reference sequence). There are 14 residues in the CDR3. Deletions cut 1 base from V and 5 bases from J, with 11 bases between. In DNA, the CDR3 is TGTGCCAGCAGCTTAGGGGTCCGGGGTACTGAAGCTTTCTTT. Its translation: CASSLGVRGTEAFF.

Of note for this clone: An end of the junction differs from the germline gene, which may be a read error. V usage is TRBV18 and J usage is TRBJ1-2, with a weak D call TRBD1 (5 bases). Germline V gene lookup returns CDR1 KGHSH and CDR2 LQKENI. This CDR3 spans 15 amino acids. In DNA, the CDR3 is TGTGCCAGCTCACCAACTACGGGAGGGACCTATGGCCACACCTTC. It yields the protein CASSPTTGGTYGHTF.

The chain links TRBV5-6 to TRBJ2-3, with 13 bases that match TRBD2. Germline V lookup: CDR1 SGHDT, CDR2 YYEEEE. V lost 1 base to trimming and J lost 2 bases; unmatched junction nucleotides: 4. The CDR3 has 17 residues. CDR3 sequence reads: CASSLRTSGGYTDTQYF. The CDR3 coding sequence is TGTGCCAGCAGCTTGAGGACTAGCGGGGGCTACACAGATACGCAGTATTTT.

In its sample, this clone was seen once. Here the CDR3 reads CASSVSRGGVTEAFF. Written as DNA, the CDR3 is TGTGCCAGCAGCGTATCCAGGGGAGGGGTGACTGAAGCTTTCTTT. This rearrangement joins TRBV7-8 to TRBJ1-1, with D possibly matching TRBD1 (6 bases). Germline V lookup: CDR1 SGHVS, CDR2 FQNEAQ. V was cut by 5 bases and J by 5 bases, with 18 bases left in between. The CDR3 consists of 15 residues.

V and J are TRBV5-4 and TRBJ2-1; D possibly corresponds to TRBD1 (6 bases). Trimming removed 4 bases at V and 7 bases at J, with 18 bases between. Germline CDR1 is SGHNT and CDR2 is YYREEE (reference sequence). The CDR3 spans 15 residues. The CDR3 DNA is TGTGCCAGCAGCCCCGGGACACTTTATGGGAATGAGCAGTTCTTC. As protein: CASSPGTLYGNEQFF.

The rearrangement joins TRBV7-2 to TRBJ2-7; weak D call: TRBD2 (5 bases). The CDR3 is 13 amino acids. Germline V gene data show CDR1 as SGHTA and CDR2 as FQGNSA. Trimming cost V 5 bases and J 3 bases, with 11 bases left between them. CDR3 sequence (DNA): TGTGCCAGCAGCCTAGACTACCTCTACGAGCAGTACTTC. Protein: CASSLDYLYEQYF.

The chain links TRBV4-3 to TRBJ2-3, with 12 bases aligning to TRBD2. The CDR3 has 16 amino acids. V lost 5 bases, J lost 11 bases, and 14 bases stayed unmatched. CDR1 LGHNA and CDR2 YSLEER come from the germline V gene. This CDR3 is CASSSDGGLAGIGQYF. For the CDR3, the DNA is TGCGCCAGCAGCTCAGACGGAGGACTAGCGGGGATAGGGCAGTATTTT.

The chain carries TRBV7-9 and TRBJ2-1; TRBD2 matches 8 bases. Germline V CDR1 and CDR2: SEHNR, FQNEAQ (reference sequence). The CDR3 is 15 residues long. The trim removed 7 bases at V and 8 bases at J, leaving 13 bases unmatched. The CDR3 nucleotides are TGTGCCAGCACCGGGAGGGCCAGCGGGGGTGATGAGCAGTTCTTC. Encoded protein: CASTGRASGGDEQFF. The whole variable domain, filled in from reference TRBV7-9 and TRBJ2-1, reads DTGVSQNPRHKITKRGQNVTFRCDPISEHNRLYWYRQTLGQGPEFLTYFQNEAQLEKSRLLSDRFSAERPKGSFSTLEIQRTEQGDSAMYLCASTGRASGGDEQFFGPGTRLTVL.